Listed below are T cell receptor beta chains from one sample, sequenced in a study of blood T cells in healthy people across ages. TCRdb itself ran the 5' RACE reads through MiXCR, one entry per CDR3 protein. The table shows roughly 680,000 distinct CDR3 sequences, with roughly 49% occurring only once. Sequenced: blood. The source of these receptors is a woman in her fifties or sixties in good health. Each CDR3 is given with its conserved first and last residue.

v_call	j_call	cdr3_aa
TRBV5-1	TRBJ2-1	CASSTGLRYNEQFF
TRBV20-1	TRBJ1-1	CSAPGAVGDTEAFF
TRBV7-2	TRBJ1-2	CASSSPKDSLYGYTF
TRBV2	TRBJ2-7	CASRIGLATSYEQYF
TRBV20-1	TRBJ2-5	CSAREGSTQETQYF
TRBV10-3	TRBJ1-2	CAISAGQTNINYGYTF
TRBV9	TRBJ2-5	CASSVEASETQYF
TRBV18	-	CASSPYRQGEQYF
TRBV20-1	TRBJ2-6	CSARGLAGRGKSGGANVLTF
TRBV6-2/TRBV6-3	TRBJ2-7	CASSFSGSINEQYF
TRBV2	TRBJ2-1	CASRGTSGTGINEQFF
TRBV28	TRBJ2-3	CASPKDKTSTDTQYF
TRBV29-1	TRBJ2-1	CSVEDGLAGVYNEQFF
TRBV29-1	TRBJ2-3	CSVTSTGTDTQYF
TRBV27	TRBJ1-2	CASSPAGHFNYGYTF
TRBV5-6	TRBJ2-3	CASSATLPTDTQYF
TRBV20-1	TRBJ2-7	CSAREGGYTYEQYF
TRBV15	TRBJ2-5	CATSRDQGQPQYF
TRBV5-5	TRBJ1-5	CASSFGEGGQPQHF
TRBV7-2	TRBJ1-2	CASSPELGAYGYTF
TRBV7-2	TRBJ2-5	CASSRRSRGSYQETQYF
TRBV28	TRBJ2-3	CASSFRLGGTDTQYF
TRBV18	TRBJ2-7	CASSPRTGSYEQYF
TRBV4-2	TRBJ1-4	CASSQASPAGGLEKLFF
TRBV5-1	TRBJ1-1	CASSLAGSGSTEAFF
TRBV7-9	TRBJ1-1	CASSRLRGTEAFF
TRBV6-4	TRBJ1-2	CASSDSLGGAGGYTF
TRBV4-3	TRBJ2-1	CASSQRTSGRINEQFF